Shown below are 15 T cell receptor beta chains from a single sample sequenced in a study of T cell responses to AZD1222 COVID-19 vaccine. Clones were read by immunoSEQ multiplex PCR, and TCRdb kept only the in-frame ones, dropping some. The sample records some 140,000 clones, approximately 90% being singletons. Sample: peripheral blood, taken on day 0 of AZD1222 vaccination. The receptors were gathered from an adult in good health.

This sequence joins TRBV5-1 and TRBJ1-4; D not certain. Trimming took 5 bases from V and 4 from J, leaving 12 bases between them. The CDR3 is 14 residues long. Germline V gives CDR1 SGHRS, CDR2 YFSETQ. The CDR3 DNA follows: TGCGCCAGCAGGCCCGAGGAGGTTAATGAAAAACTGTTTTTT. Translated, it gives CASRPEEVNEKLFF.

The chain joins TRBV25-1 to TRBJ1-1; unclear D gene. CDR3 size: 13 residues. The V gene's germline CDR1 is MGHDK and CDR2 SYGVNS. The ends were cut back, 6 bases at V and 0 bases at J, with 8 bases in the middle. Here the CDR3 DNA reads TGTGCCAGCAGACTTTTAATGAACACTGAAGCTTTCTTT. Amino acids: CASRLLMNTEAFF.

This sequence joins TRBV27 and TRBJ1-1; D unresolved. The CDR3 sequence is 13 residues long. Trimming removed 7 bases at V and 5 bases at J, with 14 bases between. The germline CDR1 and CDR2 sequences are MNHEY and SMNVEV (reference sequence). The DNA for the CDR3 is TGTGCCAGCAAAGAGGGCGACGGGACTGAAGCTTTCTTT. Translating it yields CASKEGDGTEAFF.

The J gene is TRBJ2-1, the V gene TRBV19; D may be TRBD1 (5 bases). Between the trimmed V and J ends, which lost 3 bases and 5 bases, there was a span of 14 bases. Germline CDR1 is LNHDA and CDR2 is SQIVND (reference sequence). The length of the CDR3 is 15 residues. This CDR3 reads CASSILFGANNEQFF. In nucleotides, the CDR3 is TGTGCCAGTAGTATCCTTTTTGGGGCGAACAATGAGCAGTTCTTC. The full variable domain, its missing parts supplied by reference TRBV19 and TRBJ2-1, is DGGITQSPKYLFRKEGQNVTLSCEQNLNHDAMYWYRQDPGQGLRLIYYSQIVNDFQKGDIAEGYSVSREKKESFPLTVTSAQKNPTAFYLCASSILFGANNEQFFGPGTRLTVL.

The CDR3 loop is CASSLYGSSNEKLFF. In DNA, the CDR3 is TGTGCCAGCAGCTTATATGGCAGTAGCAATGAAAAACTGTTTTTT. J is TRBJ1-4 and V is TRBV7-2; D ambiguous. This CDR3 is 15 amino acids long. From germline, CDR1 is SGHTA and CDR2 FQGNSA. Trimming cost V 2 bases and J 5 bases, with 12 bases left between them.

The gene calls are TRBV14 and TRBJ2-7; D might be TRBD2 (6 bases). The CDR3 length is 14 residues. In germline, CDR1 is SGHDN, CDR2 FVKESK. The V end lost 4 bases, the J end lost 0 bases, and 10 bases lay between the germline ends. Written as DNA, the CDR3 is TGTGCCAGCAGCCCCACGGGGGTCTCCTACGAGCAGTACTTC. Amino acid sequence: CASSPTGVSYEQYF.

The V call is TRBV12-3 or TRBV12-4, the J call TRBJ2-7; either TRBD1 or TRBD2 may fit D (5 bases each). The V and J ends lost 7 bases and 2 bases respectively, with 9 bases between them. This CDR3 region has 12 residues. CDR3 DNA sequence: TGTGCCAGCACTTTGGGGGCCTACGAGCAGTACTTC. Its protein product is CASTLGAYEQYF.

This clone was detected once. The chain employs TRBV7-9 and TRBJ2-7, with D perhaps TRBD1 or TRBD2 (5 bases each). Trimming shortened V by 5 bases and J by 0 bases, and 17 bases separated the two germline ends. This CDR3 has 16 amino acids. The germline V gene encodes CDR1 SEHNR and CDR2 FQNEAQ (reference sequence). The CDR3 bases are TGTGCCAGCAGCAAGGCCGGGACCCAAAACTCCTACGAGCAGTACTTC. It encodes CASSKAGTQNSYEQYF.

The chain couples TRBV5-1 to TRBJ1-6, with D perhaps matching TRBD1 (5 bases). V was trimmed by 5 bases and J by 0 bases, leaving 12 bases between them. CDR1 is SGHRS, CDR2 YFSETQ, per germline. This CDR3 has 16 amino acids. The CDR3, as DNA: TGCGCCAGCAGAGGAGGGGTGAGCTCCTATAATTCACCCCTCCACTTT. It translates to CASRGGVSSYNSPLHF.

The count of this clone is one. This chain links TRBV28 with TRBJ1-1, with 9 bases lining up with TRBD1. The V segment lost 5 bases and the J segment 5 bases; nucleotides outside the gene matches: 12. Germline lookup yields CDR1 MDHEN and CDR2 SYDVKM. The CDR3 sequence is 16 residues long. CDR3 DNA: TGTGCCAGCAGTATGAATCTTAGGGACAGGGAAACTGAAGCTTTCTTT. This gives the protein CASSMNLRDRETEAFF.

This sequence joins TRBV12-5 and TRBJ2-1, with D unresolved. Per the germline V gene, CDR1 is LGHNT and CDR2 is FRNRAP. Trimming shortened V by 4 bases and J by 5 bases, and 18 bases separated the two germline ends. The CDR3 spans 16 residues. The CDR3 sequence is CASGWADSAKNNEQFF. For the CDR3, the DNA is TGTGCTAGTGGTTGGGCTGACTCAGCCAAGAACAATGAGCAGTTCTTC.

This chain uses TRBV19 with TRBJ1-5; maybe TRBD1 (6 bases). V lost 7 bases to trimming and J lost 4 bases, with 14 bases between them. Germline CDR1 and CDR2: LNHDA and SQIVND (reference sequence). The CDR3 loop spans 14 amino acids. CDR3 sequence (DNA): TGTGCCAGTAAGGGGGACGGTAAGAATCAGCCCCAGCATTTT. Protein product: CASKGDGKNQPQHF.

The chain uses TRBV25-1 and TRBJ1-4; tentatively, D is TRBD1 (5 bases). The CDR3 extends over 13 amino acids. CDR1 and CDR2 from the germline V gene are MGHDK and SYGVNS. Trimming removed 2 bases at V and 7 bases at J, with 8 bases between. CDR3 in DNA: TGTGCCAGCAGTGAACAGGGAGTTGAAAAACTGTTTTTT. Its protein product is CASSEQGVEKLFF.

J is TRBJ1-5 and V is TRBV5-3, with D hard to call. TRBV5-3 is an ORF for which the function is uncertain. Trimming took off 0 bases at V and 7 bases at J, with 5 bases between the two ends. CDR3 length: 12 residues. The CDR3 here is CARSLGGQPQHF. In nucleotides, the CDR3 is TGTGCCAGAAGCTTGGGCGGGCAGCCCCAGCATTTT.

This clone has just a few counts. V is TRBV5-1 and J is TRBJ2-7; 8 nucleotides match TRBD2. V shed 5 bases and J 4 bases; nucleotides not matched to a gene: 8. Germline V gene data show CDR1 as SGHRS and CDR2 as YFSETQ. The CDR3 is 14 residues long. In nucleotides, the CDR3 is TGCGCCAGCAGAAGTCAGGCGGGAGGTTACGAGCAGTACTTC. As protein: CASRSQAGGYEQYF.